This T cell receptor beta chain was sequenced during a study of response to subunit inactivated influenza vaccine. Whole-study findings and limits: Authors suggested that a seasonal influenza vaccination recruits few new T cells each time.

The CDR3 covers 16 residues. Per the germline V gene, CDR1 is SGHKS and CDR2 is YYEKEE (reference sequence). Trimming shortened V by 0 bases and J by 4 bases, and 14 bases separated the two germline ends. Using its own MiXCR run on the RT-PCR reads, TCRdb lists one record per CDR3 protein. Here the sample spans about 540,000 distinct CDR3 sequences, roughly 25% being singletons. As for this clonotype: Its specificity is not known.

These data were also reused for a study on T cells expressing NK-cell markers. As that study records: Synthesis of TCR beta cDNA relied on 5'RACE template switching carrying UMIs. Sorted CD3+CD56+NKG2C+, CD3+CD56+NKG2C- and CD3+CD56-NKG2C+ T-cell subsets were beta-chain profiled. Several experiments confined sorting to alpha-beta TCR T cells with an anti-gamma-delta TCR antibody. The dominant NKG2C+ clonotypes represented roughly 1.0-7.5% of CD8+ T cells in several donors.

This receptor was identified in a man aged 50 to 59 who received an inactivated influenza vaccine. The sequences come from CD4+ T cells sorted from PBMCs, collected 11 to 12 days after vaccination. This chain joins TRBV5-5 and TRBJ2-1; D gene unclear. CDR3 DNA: TGTGCCAGCAGCTTGGCGGTGGAGCTGAGTTACAATGAGCAGTTCTTC. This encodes CASSLAVELSYNEQFF.